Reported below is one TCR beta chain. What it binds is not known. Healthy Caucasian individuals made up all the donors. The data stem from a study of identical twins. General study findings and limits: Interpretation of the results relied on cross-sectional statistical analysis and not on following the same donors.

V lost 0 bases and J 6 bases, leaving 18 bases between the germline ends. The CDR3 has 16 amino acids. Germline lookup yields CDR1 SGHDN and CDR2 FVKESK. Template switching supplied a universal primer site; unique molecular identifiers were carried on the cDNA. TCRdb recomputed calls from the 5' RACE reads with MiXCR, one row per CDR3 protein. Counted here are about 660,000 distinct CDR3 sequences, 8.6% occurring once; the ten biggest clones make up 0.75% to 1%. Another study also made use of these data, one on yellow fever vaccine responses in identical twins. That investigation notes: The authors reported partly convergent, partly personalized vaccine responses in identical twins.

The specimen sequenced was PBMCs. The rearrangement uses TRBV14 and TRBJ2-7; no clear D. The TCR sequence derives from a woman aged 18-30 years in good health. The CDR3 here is CASSQEMSVLLGEQYF. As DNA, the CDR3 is TGTGCCAGCAGCCAAGAAATGAGTGTATTACTTGGCGAGCAGTACTTC. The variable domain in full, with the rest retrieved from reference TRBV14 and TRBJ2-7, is EAGVTQFPSHSVIEKGQTVTLRCDPISGHDNLYWYRRVMGKEIKFLLHFVKESKQDESGMPNNRFLAERTGGTYSTLKVQPAELEDSGVYFCASSQEMSVLLGEQYFGPGTRLTVT.